These 19 T cell receptor beta chains originate from one sample sequenced in a study of T cells after yellow fever vaccination. TCRdb recomputed calls from the 5' RACE reads with MiXCR, one row per CDR3 protein. This table has around 200,000 distinct CDR3 sequences, 9.5% to 12% appearing once. This sample comprised CD8+ T cells sorted from PBMCs, obtained 15 days after the yellow fever booster vaccination. The receptors shown here come from a man in his late teens or twenties who received the YFV17D yellow fever vaccine.

This clonotype was picked up a small number of times. The V call is TRBV4-3, the J call TRBJ2-3, with D unresolved. There are 16 residues in the CDR3. V lost 1 base, J lost 0 bases, and 11 bases lay in between. Germline V lookup: CDR1 LGHNA, CDR2 YSLEER. In DNA, the CDR3 is TGCGCCAGCAGCCAAGGATTCATACAGAGCACAGATACGCAGTATTTT. This encodes CASSQGFIQSTDTQYF.

This clonotype showed up just once. CDR3: CASSLAGTGSPEQYV. CDR3 coding DNA: TGTGCCAGCAGCTTAGCCGGGACAGGGTCCCCCGAGCAGTACGTC. The V gene is TRBV11-2, the J gene TRBJ2-7, with 9 bases that match TRBD1. CDR1 SGHAT and CDR2 FQNNGV come from the germline V gene. The ends lost 1 base at V and 6 bases at J; junction bases unmatched: 7. CDR3 size: 15 residues.

The rearrangement links TRBV29-1 to TRBJ2-7; TRBD1 matches at 9 bases. Germline CDR1 SQVTM, CDR2 ANQGSEA. The CDR3 covers 12 residues. V was clipped by 7 bases and J by 6 bases; unmatched bases: 7. The CDR3 loop reads CSAPGQGSEQYF. CDR3 in DNA: TGCAGCGCCCCGGGACAGGGCTCCGAGCAGTACTTC.

This clonotype came up a few times. J is TRBJ2-7 and V is TRBV9; D could derive from TRBD1 or TRBD2 (5 bases each). This CDR3 has 14 residues. Germline V gives CDR1 SGDLS, CDR2 YYNGEE. Trimming left V 2 bases short and J 5 bases short, with 14 bases between. The CDR3 sequence is CASSVGRRGDEQYF. The CDR3 nucleotides read TGTGCCAGCAGCGTGGGACGGAGAGGGGACGAGCAGTACTTC. The full variable domain, its missing parts supplied by reference TRBV9 and TRBJ2-7, is DSGVTQTPKHLITATGQRVTLRCSPRSGDLSVYWYQQSLDQGLQFLIQYYNGEERAKGNILERFSAQQFPDLHSELNLSSLELGDSALYFCASSVGRRGDEQYFGPGTRLTVT.

This clonotype was seen more than once but under ten times. The chain has TRBV4-3 and TRBJ2-1, with a tentative D call TRBD2 (6 bases). The V gene lost 2 bases and the J gene lost 8 bases, with 10 bases spanning the gap. CDR1 is LGHNA, CDR2 YSLEER, per germline. The CDR3 runs to 13 residues. In DNA, the CDR3 is TGCGCCAGCAGCCAACGGGGGATCGATGAGCAGTTCTTC. The encoded protein is CASSQRGIDEQFF.

This clonotype was counted only a few times. CDR3 sequence (DNA): TGTGCCAGCAGCGGGACTAGCGGGGGACCAGGAGATACGCAGTATTTT. Encoded protein: CASSGTSGGPGDTQYF. The chain carries TRBV27 and TRBJ2-3; 14 nucleotides line up with TRBD2. Trimming cost V 6 bases and J 5 bases; bases outside gene matches: 7. Germline V CDR1 and CDR2: MNHEY, SMNVEV (reference sequence). This CDR3 is built from 16 residues.

This clonotype was counted only a few times. The rearrangement joins TRBV7-8 to TRBJ1-1; 12 bases are shared with TRBD1. The CDR3 is 16 amino acids. Germline V gives CDR1 SGHVS, CDR2 FQNEAQ. V lost 4 bases and J lost 4; bases outside the gene matches: 7. This chain's CDR3 is CASSSRDRGPSTEAFF. CDR3 DNA: TGTGCCAGCAGCTCCCGGGACAGGGGGCCGAGCACTGAAGCTTTCTTT.

The chain links TRBV20-1 to TRBJ2-7, with D uncertain. The CDR3 is 15 residues long. V lost 0 bases and J lost 1, with 13 bases in between. In germline, CDR1 is DFQATT, CDR2 SNEGSKA (reference sequence). CDR3 sequence reads: CSARDLETKSYEQYF. CDR3 sequence (DNA): TGCAGTGCTAGAGACCTCGAGACCAAGTCCTACGAGCAGTACTTC.

This clonotype was counted a few times. The rearrangement joins TRBV15 to TRBJ2-3, with TRBD2 matching over 10 bases. The CDR3 has 17 amino acids. V was pared by 5 bases and J by 0 bases, with 8 bases of the junction left unmatched. Per the germline V gene, CDR1 is LNHNV and CDR2 is YYDKDF (reference sequence). DNA of the CDR3: TGTGCCACCAGCCGAGGACTAGCGGAGACTAGCACAGATACGCAGTATTTT. This codes for CATSRGLAETSTDTQYF.

The V and J genes are TRBV7-6 and TRBJ2-5, with D maybe TRBD2 (5 bases). Germline V lookup: CDR1 SGHVS, CDR2 FNYEAQ. The germline V and J ends were trimmed by 5 bases and 5 bases, with 15 bases remaining between them. The CDR3 runs to 14 residues. The CDR3 protein is CASSLPGSSETQYF. As DNA, the CDR3 is TGTGCCAGCAGCCTCCCGGGGAGCAGTGAGACCCAGTACTTC.

V and J are TRBV27 and TRBJ2-7; D is unclear. The CDR3 is 14 residues long. Germline CDR1 is MNHEY and CDR2 is SMNVEV (reference sequence). The V gene lost 4 bases and the J gene lost 4 bases, with 14 bases spanning the gap. The CDR3 nucleotides read TGTGCCAGCAGTTCCCAGGCGCCTCCTTACGAGCAGTACGTC. This sequence encodes CASSSQAPPYEQYV.

The table lists this clonotype with many counts. CDR3 in amino acids: CASSLDRVNIDTQYF. The CDR3 DNA reads TGTGCCAGCAGCTTGGATCGGGTTAATATAGATACGCAGTATTTT. The chain uses TRBV5-6 and TRBJ2-3; the D is unclear. V gave up 0 bases and J gave up 5 bases, with 13 bases separating them. CDR3 size: 15 residues. CDR1 is SGHDT and CDR2 is YYEEEE in the germline V gene.

This chain uses TRBV19 with TRBJ1-5; D ambiguous. V was cut by 5 bases and J by 4 bases, with 6 bases left in between. Germline CDR1 is LNHDA and CDR2 is SQIVND (reference sequence). There are 12 residues in the CDR3. This chain's CDR3 is CASSPANQPQHF. CDR3 coding DNA: TGTGCCAGTAGTCCGGCGAATCAGCCCCAGCATTTT.

This clonotype appeared many times. The chain uses TRBV29-1 and TRBJ1-1; TRBD1 might be the D (5 bases). Germline CDR1 and CDR2: SQVTM and ANQGSEA. Trimming cost V 7 bases and J 1 base, with 10 bases left between them. This CDR3 is built from 12 residues. Here the CDR3 DNA reads TGCAGCGGTCGTGGGGGGAACACTGAAGCTTTCTTT. Translation gives CSGRGGNTEAFF.

This clonotype was seen a few times. The chain is built from TRBV12-5 and TRBJ2-5; D gene ambiguous. V was pared by 1 base and J by 2 bases, with 14 bases between. The germline V gene encodes CDR1 LGHNT and CDR2 FRNRAP. The CDR3 consists of 16 residues. The CDR3 spells CASGLASTSTQETQYF. CDR3 DNA: TGTGCTAGTGGTTTGGCTTCTACGAGCACACAAGAGACCCAGTACTTC. Full variable domain (rest looked up from reference TRBV12-5 and TRBJ2-5): DARVTQTPRHKVTEMGQEVTMRCQPILGHNTVFWYRQTMMQGLELLAYFRNRAPLDDSGMPKDRFSAEMPDATLATLKIQPSEPRDSAVYFCASGLASTSTQETQYFGPGTRLLVL.

This clonotype has just a few counts. CDR3 residues: CASSLVGGVDTQYF. The CDR3 DNA sequence: TGTGCCAGCAGTTTAGTGGGGGGCGTGGATACGCAGTATTTT. The J gene is TRBJ2-3, the V gene TRBV12-3 or TRBV12-4; D tentatively fits TRBD1 or TRBD2 (6 bases each). Trimming stripped 1 base from V and 6 bases from J, with 11 bases between. This CDR3 has 14 residues.

This clonotype was seen a handful of times. The gene calls are TRBV6-1 and TRBJ2-2; D ambiguous. In germline, CDR1 is MNHNS, CDR2 SASEGT. V was shortened by 7 bases and J by 6 bases, with 3 bases between the two germline ends. This CDR3 has 10 amino acids. This chain's CDR3 is CASTSGELFF. In DNA, the CDR3 is TGTGCCAGCACCTCCGGGGAGCTGTTTTTT.

This clonotype was observed a few times. The chain carries TRBV4-1 and TRBJ1-5; D gene uncertain. The CDR3 has 12 residues. V was pared by 10 bases and J by 9 bases, with 16 bases between. Per the germline V gene, CDR1 is MGHRA and CDR2 is YSYEKL. The CDR3 nucleotides read TGCGCCACGTCGGACGGCTACGGGCCCCAGCATTTT. Protein: CATSDGYGPQHF.

This chain joins TRBV15 and TRBJ2-1; 13 bases are shared with TRBD2. Trimming removed 3 bases from V and 5 bases from J; junction bases left unmatched: 7. Germline V gene data show CDR1 as LNHNV and CDR2 as YYDKDF (reference sequence). The CDR3 loop spans 17 amino acids. CDR3 amino acids: CATSRVTGTSGDNEQFF. The DNA for the CDR3 is TGTGCCACCAGCAGGGTCACCGGGACTAGCGGGGACAATGAGCAGTTCTTC.